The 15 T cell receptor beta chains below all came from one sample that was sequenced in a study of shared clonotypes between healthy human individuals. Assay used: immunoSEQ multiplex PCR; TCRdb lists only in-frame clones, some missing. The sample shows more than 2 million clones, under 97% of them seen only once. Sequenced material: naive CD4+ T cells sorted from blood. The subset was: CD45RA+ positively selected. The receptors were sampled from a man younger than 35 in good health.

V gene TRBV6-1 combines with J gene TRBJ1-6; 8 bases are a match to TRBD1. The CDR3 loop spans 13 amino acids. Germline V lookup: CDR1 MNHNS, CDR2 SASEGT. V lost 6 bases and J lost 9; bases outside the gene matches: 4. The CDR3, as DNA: TGTGCCAGCAGATGGACAGGGACTTCACCCCTCCACTTT. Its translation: CASRWTGTSPLHF.

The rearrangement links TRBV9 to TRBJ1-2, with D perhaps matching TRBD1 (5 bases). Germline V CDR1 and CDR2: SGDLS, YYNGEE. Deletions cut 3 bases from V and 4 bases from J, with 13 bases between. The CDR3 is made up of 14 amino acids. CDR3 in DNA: TGTGCCAGCAGCGCTAGACAGTCCTTCTATGGCTACACCTTC. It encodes CASSARQSFYGYTF.

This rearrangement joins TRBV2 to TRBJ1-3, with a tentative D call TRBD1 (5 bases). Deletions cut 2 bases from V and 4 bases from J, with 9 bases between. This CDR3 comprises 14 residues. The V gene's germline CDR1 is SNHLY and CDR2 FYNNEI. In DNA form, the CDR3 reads TGTGCCAGCAGTGAACAGGGCCGCGGAAACACCATATATTTT. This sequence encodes CASSEQGRGNTIYF.

Written as DNA, the CDR3 is TGCGCCAGCAGGGTGGGGGAAACCTACGAGCAGTACTTC. Translated: CASRVGETYEQYF. The chain combines TRBV10-2 with TRBJ2-7; D may match TRBD1 or TRBD2 (5 bases each). Germline CDR1 and CDR2: WSHSY and SAAADI. This CDR3 comprises 13 residues. V was trimmed by 6 bases and J by 2 bases, leaving 11 bases between them.

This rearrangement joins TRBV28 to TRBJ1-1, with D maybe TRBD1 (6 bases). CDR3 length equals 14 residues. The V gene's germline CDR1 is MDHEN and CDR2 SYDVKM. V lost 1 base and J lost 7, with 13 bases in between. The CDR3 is CASSLYGGAFEAFF. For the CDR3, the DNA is TGTGCCAGCAGTTTATATGGGGGGGCATTTGAAGCTTTCTTT.

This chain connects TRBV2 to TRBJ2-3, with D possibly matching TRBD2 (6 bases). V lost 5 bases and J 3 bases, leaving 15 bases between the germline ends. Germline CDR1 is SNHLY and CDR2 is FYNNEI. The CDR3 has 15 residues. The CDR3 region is CASSLLVGGTDTQYF. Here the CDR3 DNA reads TGTGCCAGCAGTCTCCTGGTCGGGGGAACAGATACGCAGTATTTT.

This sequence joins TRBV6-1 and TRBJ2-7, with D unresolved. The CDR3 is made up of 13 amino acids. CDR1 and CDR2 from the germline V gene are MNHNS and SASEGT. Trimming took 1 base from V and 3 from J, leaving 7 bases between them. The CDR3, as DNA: TGTGCCAGCAGTGAAGTTTTCGGCTACGAGCAGTACTTC. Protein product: CASSEVFGYEQYF.

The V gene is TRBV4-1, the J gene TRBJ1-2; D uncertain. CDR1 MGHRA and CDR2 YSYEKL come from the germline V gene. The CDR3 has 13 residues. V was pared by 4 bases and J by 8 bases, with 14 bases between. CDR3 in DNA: TGCGCCAGCAGCCCCCTTCCCTATTACGGCTACACCTTC. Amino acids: CASSPLPYYGYTF.

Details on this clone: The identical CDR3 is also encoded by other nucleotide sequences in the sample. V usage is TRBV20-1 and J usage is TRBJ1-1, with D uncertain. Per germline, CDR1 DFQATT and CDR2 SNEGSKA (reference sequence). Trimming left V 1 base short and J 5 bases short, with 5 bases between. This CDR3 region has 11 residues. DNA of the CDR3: TGCAGTGCTAGAGGGGTGACTGAAGCTTTCTTT. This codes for CSARGVTEAFF.

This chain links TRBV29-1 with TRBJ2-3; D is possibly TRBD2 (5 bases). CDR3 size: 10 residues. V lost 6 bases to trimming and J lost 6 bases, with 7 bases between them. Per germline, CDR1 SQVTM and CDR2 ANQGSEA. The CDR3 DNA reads TGCAGCGTCTCGGGGGATACGCAGTATTTT. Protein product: CSVSGDTQYF.

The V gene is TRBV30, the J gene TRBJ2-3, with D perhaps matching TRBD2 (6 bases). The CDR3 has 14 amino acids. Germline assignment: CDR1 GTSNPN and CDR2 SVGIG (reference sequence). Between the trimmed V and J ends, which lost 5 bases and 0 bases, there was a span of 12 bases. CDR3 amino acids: CAWGDWSSTDTQYF. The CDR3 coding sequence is TGTGCCTGGGGGGACTGGTCGAGCACAGATACGCAGTATTTT.

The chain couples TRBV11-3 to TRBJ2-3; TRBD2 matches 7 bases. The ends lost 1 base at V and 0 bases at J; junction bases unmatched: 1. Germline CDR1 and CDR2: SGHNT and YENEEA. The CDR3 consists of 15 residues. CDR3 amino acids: CASSLGSGSTDTQYF. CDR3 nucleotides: TGTGCCAGCAGCTTAGGTAGCGGGAGCACAGATACGCAGTATTTT.

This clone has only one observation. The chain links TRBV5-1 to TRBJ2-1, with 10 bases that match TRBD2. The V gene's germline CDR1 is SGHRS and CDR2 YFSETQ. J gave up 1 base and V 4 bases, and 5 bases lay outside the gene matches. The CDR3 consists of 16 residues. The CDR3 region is CASSETSGESYNEQFF. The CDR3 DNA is TGCGCCAGCAGCGAAACTAGCGGGGAATCCTACAATGAGCAGTTCTTC.

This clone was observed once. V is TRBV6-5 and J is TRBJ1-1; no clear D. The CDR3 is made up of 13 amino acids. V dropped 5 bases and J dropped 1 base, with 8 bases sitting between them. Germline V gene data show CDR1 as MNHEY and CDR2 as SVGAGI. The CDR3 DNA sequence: TGTGCCAGCAGTCATACCCGGAACACTGAAGCTTTCTTT. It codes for CASSHTRNTEAFF.

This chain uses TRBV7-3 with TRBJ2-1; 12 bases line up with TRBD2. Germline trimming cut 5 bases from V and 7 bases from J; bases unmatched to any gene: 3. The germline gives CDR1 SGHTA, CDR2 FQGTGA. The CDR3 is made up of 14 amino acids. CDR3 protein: CASSETSGGNEQFF. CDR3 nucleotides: TGTGCCAGCAGCGAGACTAGCGGGGGTAATGAGCAGTTCTTC.